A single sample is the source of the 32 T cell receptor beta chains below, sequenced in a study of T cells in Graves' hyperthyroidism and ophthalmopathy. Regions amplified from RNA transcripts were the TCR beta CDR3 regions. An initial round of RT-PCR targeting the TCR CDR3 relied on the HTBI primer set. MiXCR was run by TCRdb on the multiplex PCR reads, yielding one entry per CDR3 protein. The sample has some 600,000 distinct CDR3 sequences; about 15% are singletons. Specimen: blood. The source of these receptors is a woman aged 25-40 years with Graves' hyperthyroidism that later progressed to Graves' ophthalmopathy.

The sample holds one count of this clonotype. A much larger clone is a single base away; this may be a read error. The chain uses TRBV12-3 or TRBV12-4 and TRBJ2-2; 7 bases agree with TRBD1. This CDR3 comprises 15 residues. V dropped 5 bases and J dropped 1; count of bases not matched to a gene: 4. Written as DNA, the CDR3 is TGTGCCAGCAGTCACTGGACAGGGAACACCGGGGAGCTGTTTTTT. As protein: CASSHWTGNTGELFF.

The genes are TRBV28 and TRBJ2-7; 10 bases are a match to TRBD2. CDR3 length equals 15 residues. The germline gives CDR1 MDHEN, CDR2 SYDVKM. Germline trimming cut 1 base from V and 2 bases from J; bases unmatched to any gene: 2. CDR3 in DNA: TGTGCCAGCAGTTTATTACTAGCGGGACCCTACGAGCAGTACTTC. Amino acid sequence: CASSLLLAGPYEQYF.

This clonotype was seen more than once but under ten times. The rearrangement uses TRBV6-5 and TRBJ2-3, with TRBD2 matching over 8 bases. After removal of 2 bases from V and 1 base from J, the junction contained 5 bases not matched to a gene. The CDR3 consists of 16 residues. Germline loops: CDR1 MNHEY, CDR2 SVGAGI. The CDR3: CASSYGSGVGTDTQYF. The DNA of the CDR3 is TGTGCCAGCAGTTACGGTAGCGGGGTAGGCACAGATACGCAGTATTTT.

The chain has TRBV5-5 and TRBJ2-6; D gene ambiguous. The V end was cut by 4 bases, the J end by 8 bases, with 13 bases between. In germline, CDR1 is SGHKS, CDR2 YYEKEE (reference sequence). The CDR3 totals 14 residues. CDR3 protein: CASSIRPESNVLTF. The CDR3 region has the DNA TGTGCCAGCAGCATCCGACCGGAGTCCAACGTCCTGACTTTC.

CDR3 coding DNA: TGTGCCAGTAGTATAGCTTGGCGGGAGCACCAAGAGCAGTACTTC. Translation gives CASSIAWREHQEQYF. The chain couples TRBV19 to TRBJ2-7; 7 bases are shared with TRBD2. V shed 1 base, J shed 7 bases, and the junction held 10 bases outside the gene matches. Germline CDR1 is LNHDA and CDR2 is SQIVND (reference sequence). The CDR3 covers 15 residues. Full variable domain (missing parts from reference TRBV19 and TRBJ2-7): DGGITQSPKYLFRKEGQNVTLSCEQNLNHDAMYWYRQDPGQGLRLIYYSQIVNDFQKGDIAEGYSVSREKKESFPLTVTSAQKNPTAFYLCASSIAWREHQEQYFGPGTRLTVT.

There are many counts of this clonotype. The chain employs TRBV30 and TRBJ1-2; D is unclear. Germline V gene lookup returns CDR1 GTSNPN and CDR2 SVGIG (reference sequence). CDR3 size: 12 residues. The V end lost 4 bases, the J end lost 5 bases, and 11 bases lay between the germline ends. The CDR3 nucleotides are TGTGCCTGGATCCTCGGGAAATATGGCTACACCTTC. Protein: CAWILGKYGYTF.

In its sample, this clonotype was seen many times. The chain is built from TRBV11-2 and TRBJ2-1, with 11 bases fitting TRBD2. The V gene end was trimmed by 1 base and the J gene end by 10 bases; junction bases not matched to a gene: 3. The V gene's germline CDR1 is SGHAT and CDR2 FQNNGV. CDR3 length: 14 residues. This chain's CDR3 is CASSLVLAGVEQFF. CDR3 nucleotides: TGTGCCAGCAGCTTAGTACTAGCGGGAGTAGAGCAGTTCTTC.

The CDR3 DNA is TGCAGCGTTGAAGGGGGACTTCTAGCCAAAAACATTCAGTACTTC. It translates to CSVEGGLLAKNIQYF. The rearrangement joins TRBV29-1 to TRBJ2-4; possibly TRBD2 for D (6 bases). Germline values: CDR1 SQVTM, CDR2 ANQGSEA. V lost 1 base, J lost 0 bases, and 10 bases lay in between. The CDR3 sequence is 15 residues long.

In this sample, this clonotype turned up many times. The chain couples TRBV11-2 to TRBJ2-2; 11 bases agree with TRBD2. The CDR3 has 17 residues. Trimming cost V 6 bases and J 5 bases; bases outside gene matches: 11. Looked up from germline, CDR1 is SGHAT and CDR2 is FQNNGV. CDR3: CASSPPTSGILTGELFF. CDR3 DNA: TGTGCCAGCAGTCCCCCGACTAGCGGGATCCTAACCGGGGAGCTGTTTTTT.

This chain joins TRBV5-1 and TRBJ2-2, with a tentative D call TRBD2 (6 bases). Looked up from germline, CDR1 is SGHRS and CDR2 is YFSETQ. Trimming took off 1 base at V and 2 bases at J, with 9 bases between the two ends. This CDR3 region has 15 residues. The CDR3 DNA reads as TGCGCCAGCAGCTTGCCGACTAGAAACACCGGGGAGCTGTTTTTT. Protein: CASSLPTRNTGELFF.

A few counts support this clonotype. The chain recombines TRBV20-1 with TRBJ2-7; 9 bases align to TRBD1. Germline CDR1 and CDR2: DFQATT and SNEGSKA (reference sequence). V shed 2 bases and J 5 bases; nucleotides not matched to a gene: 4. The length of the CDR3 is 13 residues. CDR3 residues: CSARLQGADEQYF. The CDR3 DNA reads TGCAGTGCTAGACTACAGGGGGCGGACGAGCAGTACTTC.

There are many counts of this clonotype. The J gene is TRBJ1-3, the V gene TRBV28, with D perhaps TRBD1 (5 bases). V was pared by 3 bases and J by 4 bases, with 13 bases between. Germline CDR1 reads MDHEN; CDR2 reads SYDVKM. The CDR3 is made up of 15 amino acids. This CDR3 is CASSLGGAGGNTIYF. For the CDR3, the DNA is TGTGCCAGCAGTTTGGGAGGGGCAGGCGGAAACACCATATATTTT.

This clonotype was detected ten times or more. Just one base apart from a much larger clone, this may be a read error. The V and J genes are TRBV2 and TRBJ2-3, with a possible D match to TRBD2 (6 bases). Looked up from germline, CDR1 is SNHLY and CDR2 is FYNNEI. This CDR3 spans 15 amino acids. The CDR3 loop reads CAGSVGRLEGDTQYF. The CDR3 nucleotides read TGTGCCGGCAGTGTAGGCAGATTGGAGGGAGATACGCAGTATTTT.

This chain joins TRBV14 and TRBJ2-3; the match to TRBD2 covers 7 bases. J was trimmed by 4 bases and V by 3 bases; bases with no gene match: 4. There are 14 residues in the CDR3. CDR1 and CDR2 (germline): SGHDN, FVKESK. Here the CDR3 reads CASSQVSGADTQYF. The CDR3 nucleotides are TGTGCCAGCAGCCAGGTGAGCGGGGCAGATACGCAGTATTTT.

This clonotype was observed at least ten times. CDR3 coding DNA: TGCAGTGCTAGATTGGCGGACCAGAACACTGAAGCTTTCTTT. This codes for CSARLADQNTEAFF. The gene calls are TRBV20-1 and TRBJ1-1, with D uncertain. V was clipped by 2 bases and J by 1 base, with 11 bases between them. The CDR3 runs to 14 residues. The germline CDR1 and CDR2 sequences are DFQATT and SNEGSKA (reference sequence).

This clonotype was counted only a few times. CDR3 region: CASSSTGEGYGYTF. The CDR3, as DNA: TGTGCCAGCAGCTCGACAGGGGAGGGATATGGCTACACCTTC. V usage is TRBV7-3 and J usage is TRBJ1-2; 8 bases align to TRBD1. Germline V gives CDR1 SGHTA, CDR2 FQGTGA. There are 14 residues in the CDR3. V trimming: 4 bases; J trimming: 5 bases; junction bases outside the gene matches: 6. The complete variable domain, with remaining parts taken from reference TRBV7-3 and TRBJ1-2, reads GAGVSQTPSNKVTEKGKYVELRCDPISGHTALYWYRQSLGQGPEFLIYFQGTGAADDSGLPNDRFFAVRPEGSVSTLKIQRTERGDSAVYLCASSSTGEGYGYTFGSGTRLTVV.

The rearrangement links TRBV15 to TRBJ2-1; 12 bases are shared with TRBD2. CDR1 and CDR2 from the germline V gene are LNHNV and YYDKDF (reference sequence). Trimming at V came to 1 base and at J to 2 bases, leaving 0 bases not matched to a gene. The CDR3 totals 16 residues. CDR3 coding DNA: TGTGCCACCAGCAGAGGACTAGCGGGAGCCTACAATGAGCAGTTCTTC. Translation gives CATSRGLAGAYNEQFF.

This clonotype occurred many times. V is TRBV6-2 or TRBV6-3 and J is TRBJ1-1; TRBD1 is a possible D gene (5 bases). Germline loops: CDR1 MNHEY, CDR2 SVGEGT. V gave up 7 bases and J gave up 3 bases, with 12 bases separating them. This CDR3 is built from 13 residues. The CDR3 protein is CASTWGLYTEAFF. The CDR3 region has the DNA TGTGCCAGCACCTGGGGCCTGTACACTGAAGCTTTCTTT.

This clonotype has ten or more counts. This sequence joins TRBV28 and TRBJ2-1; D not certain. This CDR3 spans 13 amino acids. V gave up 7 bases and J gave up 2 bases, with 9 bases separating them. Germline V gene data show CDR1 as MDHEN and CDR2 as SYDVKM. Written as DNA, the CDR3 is TGTGCCAGCACCTGGGGTCCCTACAATGAGCAGTTCTTC. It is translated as CASTWGPYNEQFF.

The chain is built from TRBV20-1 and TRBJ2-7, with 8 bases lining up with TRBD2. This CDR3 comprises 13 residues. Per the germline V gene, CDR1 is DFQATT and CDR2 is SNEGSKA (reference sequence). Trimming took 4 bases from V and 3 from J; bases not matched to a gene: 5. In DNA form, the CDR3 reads TGCAGTGCTACTAACGGGACTAGCTACGAGCAGTACTTC. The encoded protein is CSATNGTSYEQYF.

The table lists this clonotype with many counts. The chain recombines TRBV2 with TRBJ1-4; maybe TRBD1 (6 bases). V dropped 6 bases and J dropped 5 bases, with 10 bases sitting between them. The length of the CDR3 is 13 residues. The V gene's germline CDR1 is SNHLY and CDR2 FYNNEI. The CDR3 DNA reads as TGTGCCAGCAGCGGACAGCTGAATGAAAAACTGTTTTTT. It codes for CASSGQLNEKLFF.

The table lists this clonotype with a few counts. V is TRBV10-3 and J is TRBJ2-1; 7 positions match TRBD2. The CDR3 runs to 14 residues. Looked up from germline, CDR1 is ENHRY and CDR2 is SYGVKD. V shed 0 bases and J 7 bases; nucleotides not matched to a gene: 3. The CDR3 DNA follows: TGTGCCATCAGTGAGTCAGCGGGGATGAATGAGCAGTTCTTC. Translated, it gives CAISESAGMNEQFF.

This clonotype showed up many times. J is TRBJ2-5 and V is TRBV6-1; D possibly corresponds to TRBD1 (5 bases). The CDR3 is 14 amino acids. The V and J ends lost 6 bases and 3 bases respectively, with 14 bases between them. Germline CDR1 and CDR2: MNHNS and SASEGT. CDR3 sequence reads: CASSSDSTKETQYF. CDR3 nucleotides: TGTGCCAGCAGCTCAGACAGCACCAAAGAGACCCAGTACTTC.

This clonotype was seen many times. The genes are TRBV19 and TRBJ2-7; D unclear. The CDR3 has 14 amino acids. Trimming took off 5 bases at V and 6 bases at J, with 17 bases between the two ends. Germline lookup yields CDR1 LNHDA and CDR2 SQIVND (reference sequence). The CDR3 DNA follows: TGTGCCAGTAGTGGAACTCCACTGATGTCCGAGCAGTACTTC. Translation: CASSGTPLMSEQYF.

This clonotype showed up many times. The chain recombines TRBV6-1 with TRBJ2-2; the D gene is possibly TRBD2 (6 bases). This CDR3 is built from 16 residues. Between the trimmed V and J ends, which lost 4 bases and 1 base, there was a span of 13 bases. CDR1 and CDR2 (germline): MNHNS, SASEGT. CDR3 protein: CASSGGTLMNTGELFF. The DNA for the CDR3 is TGTGCCAGCAGTGGAGGGACTTTAATGAACACCGGGGAGCTGTTTTTT.

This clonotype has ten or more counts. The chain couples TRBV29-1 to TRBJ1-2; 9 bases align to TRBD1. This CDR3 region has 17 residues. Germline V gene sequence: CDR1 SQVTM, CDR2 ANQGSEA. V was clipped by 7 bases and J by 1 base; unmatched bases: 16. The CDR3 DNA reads TGCAGCGCCGAATTAACGCAACCGGGACAGGGTAACTATGGCTACACCTTC. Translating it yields CSAELTQPGQGNYGYTF.

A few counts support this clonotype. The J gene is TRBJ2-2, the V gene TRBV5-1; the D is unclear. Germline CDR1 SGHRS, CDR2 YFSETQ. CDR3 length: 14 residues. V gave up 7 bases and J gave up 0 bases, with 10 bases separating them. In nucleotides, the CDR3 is TGCGCCAGCCTACCCAGGCCGAACACCGGGGAGCTGTTTTTT. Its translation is CASLPRPNTGELFF. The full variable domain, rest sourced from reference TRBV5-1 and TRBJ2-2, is KAGVTQTPRYLIKTRGQQVTLSCSPISGHRSVSWYQQTPGQGLQFLFEYFSETQRNKGNFPGRFSGRQFSNSRSEMNVSTLELGDSALYLCASLPRPNTGELFFGEGSRLTVL.

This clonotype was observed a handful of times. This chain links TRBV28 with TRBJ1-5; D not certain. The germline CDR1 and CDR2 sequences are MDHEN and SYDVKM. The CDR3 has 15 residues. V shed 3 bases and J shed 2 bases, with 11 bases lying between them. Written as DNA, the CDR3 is TGTGCCAGCAGTTTCAGTCGCCTTGGCAATCAGCCCCAGCATTTT. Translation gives CASSFSRLGNQPQHF. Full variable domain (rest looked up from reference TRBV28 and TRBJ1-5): DVKVTQSSRYLVKRTGEKVFLECVQDMDHENMFWYRQDPGLGLRLIYFSYDVKMKEKGDIPEGYSVSREKKERFSLILESASTNQTSMYLCASSFSRLGNQPQHFGDGTRLSIL.

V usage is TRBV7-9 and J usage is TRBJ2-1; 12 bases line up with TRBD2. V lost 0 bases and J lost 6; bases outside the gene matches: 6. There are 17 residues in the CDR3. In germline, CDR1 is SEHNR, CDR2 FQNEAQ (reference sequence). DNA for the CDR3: TGTGCCAGCAGCTTAGCGTCGGGACTAGCGGGTTCCAATGAGCAGTTCTTC. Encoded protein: CASSLASGLAGSNEQFF.

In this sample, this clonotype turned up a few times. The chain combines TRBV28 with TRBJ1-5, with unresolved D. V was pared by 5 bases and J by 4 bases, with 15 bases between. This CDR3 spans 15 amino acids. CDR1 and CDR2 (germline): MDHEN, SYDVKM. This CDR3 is CASSTLEVVNQPQHF. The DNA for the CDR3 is TGTGCCAGCAGTACCCTAGAAGTGGTGAATCAGCCCCAGCATTTT.

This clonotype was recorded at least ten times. The CDR3 is CASCRIGPGTDTQYF. The CDR3 DNA is TGTGCCAGCTGCCGAATCGGGCCTGGCACAGATACGCAGTATTTT. The chain couples TRBV27 to TRBJ2-3; D not resolved. The CDR3 contains 15 residues. Germline CDR1 is MNHEY and CDR2 is SMNVEV (reference sequence). Between the trimmed V and J ends, which lost 8 bases and 1 base, there was a span of 16 bases.

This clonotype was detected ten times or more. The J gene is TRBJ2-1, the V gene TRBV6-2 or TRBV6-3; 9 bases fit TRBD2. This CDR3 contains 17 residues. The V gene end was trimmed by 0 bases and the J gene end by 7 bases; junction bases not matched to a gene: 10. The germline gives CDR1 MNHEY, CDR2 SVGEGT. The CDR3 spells CASSYSGSSGSGNEQFF. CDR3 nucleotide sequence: TGTGCCAGCAGTTACTCGGGTAGTAGCGGGAGTGGGAATGAGCAGTTCTTC.